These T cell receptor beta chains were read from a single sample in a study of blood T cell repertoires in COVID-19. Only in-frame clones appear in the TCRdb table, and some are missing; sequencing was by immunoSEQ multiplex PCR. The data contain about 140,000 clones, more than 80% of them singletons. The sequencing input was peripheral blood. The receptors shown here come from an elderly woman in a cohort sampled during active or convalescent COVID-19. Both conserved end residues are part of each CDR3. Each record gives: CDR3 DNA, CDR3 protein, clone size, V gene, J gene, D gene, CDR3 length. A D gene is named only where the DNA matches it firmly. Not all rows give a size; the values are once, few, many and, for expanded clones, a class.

DNA: TGTGCCAGCAGCTTATCTTCGGGGAGTATTAATGAGCAGTTCTTC
CDR3: CASSLSSGSINEQFF
size: NA
V: TRBV7-2
J: TRBJ2-1
D: NA
length: 15

DNA: TGTGCCAGCAGTAGATTACGGCGGCGGGAAAAACTGTTTTTT
CDR3: CASSRLRRREKLFF
size: NA
V: TRBV2
J: TRBJ1-4
D: NA
length: 14

DNA: TGCGCCAGCAGCTTGGAGTTAGCGCGCTATGGCTACACCTTC
CDR3: CASSLELARYGYTF
size: few
V: TRBV5-1
J: TRBJ1-2
D: NA
length: 14

DNA: TGTGCCAGTAAGGAGGGATTGGACTATGGCTACACCTTC
CDR3: CASKEGLDYGYTF
size: NA
V: TRBV19
J: TRBJ1-2
D: NA
length: 13

DNA: TGTGCCAGTAGTGGGACACAGGGTTGGGGGACTAATGAAAAACTGTTTTTT
CDR3: CASSGTQGWGTNEKLFF
size: NA
V: TRBV19
J: TRBJ1-4
D: NA
length: 17

DNA: TGTGCCAGTAGTACCTGGGGAGTAGTTCAGCCCCAGCATTTT
CDR3: CASSTWGVVQPQHF
size: NA
V: TRBV19
J: TRBJ1-5
D: NA
length: 14

DNA: TGTGCCAGCAGCGTACGTGAGGAACCTGGAAACACCATATATTTT
CDR3: CASSVREEPGNTIYF
size: NA
V: TRBV9
J: TRBJ1-3
D: NA
length: 15

DNA: TGCGCCAGCAGCTTGTCAGGTAACAATCAGCCCCAGCATTTT
CDR3: CASSLSGNNQPQHF
size: NA
V: TRBV5-1
J: TRBJ1-5
D: NA
length: 14

DNA: TGTGCCAGCTCACCACGAATGGGACAGGGAAACACCGGGGAGCTGTTTTTT
CDR3: CASSPRMGQGNTGELFF
size: NA
V: TRBV18
J: TRBJ2-2
D: TRBD1
length: 17

DNA: TGTGCTAGTGGTTTGGTACCCGGCAGGGATTGGGGAGGCTACACCTTC
CDR3: CASGLVPGRDWGGYTF
size: NA
V: TRBV12-5
J: TRBJ1-2
D: NA
length: 16

DNA: TGTGCCAGCAGCGTAGTAGCGGGGAGATACAATGAGCAGTTCTTC
CDR3: CASSVVAGRYNEQFF
size: few
V: TRBV9
J: TRBJ2-1
D: TRBD2
length: 15

DNA: TGTGCCAGCTCACCCCCCGACAGCCCTAACTATGGCTACACCTTC
CDR3: CASSPPDSPNYGYTF
size: NA
V: TRBV18
J: TRBJ1-2
D: NA
length: 15

DNA: TGTGCCAGCAGTAAAACAGGGCCTGATGAAAAACTGTTTTTT
CDR3: CASSKTGPDEKLFF
size: NA
V: TRBV6-5
J: TRBJ1-4
D: NA
length: 14

DNA: TGTGCCAGCAGCCAAGGGGGAAGCGATGAAAAACTGTTTTTT
CDR3: CASSQGGSDEKLFF
size: once
V: TRBV6-5
J: TRBJ1-4
D: NA
length: 14

DNA: TGCGCCAGCAGCCCAACTGGTGTAGGCTACACCTTC
CDR3: CASSPTGVGYTF
size: once
V: TRBV5-1
J: TRBJ1-2
D: NA
length: 12

DNA: TGTGCCAGCAGTTACTCAAGGAGCTCCTATAATTCACCCCTCCACTTT
CDR3: CASSYSRSSYNSPLHF
size: NA
V: TRBV6-5
J: TRBJ1-6
D: NA
length: 16

DNA: TGCGCCAGCAGCTCCGTGACAGGAACAGCGAACACCGGGGAGCTGTTTTTT
CDR3: CASSSVTGTANTGELFF
size: once
V: TRBV5-1
J: TRBJ2-2
D: NA
length: 17

DNA: TGTGCCAGCAGCCCGCAGGGGGCGCCTTATGAAAAACTGTTTTTT
CDR3: CASSPQGAPYEKLFF
size: NA
V: TRBV7-9
J: TRBJ1-4
D: TRBD1
length: 15

DNA: TGTGCCAGTAGTAGCCGCCGAGGTCCAATGAACACTGAAGCTTTCTTT
CDR3: CASSSRRGPMNTEAFF
size: NA
V: TRBV19
J: TRBJ1-1
D: NA
length: 16

DNA: TGCGCCACCTTAGGGGGGGGACAGGGGCGTTCACCCCTCCACTTT
CDR3: CATLGGGQGRSPLHF
size: NA
V: TRBV4-1
J: TRBJ1-6
D: TRBD1
length: 15

DNA: TGTGCCAGCAGCACCCGGGAAGGAGGGTCACCCCTCCACTTT
CDR3: CASSTREGGSPLHF
size: few
V: TRBV4-2
J: TRBJ1-6
D: NA
length: 14

DNA: TGTGCCAGCAGTGAGAACTACAATGAGCAGTTCTTC
CDR3: CASSENYNEQFF
size: NA
V: TRBV7-2
J: TRBJ2-1
D: NA
length: 12

DNA: TGTGCCAGCAGTCTTTACCAGGGGTCGGCTTTCTTT
CDR3: CASSLYQGSAFF
size: NA
V: TRBV28
J: TRBJ1-1
D: NA
length: 12

DNA: TGCAGCGTTGTTTCTACCTATGGCTACACCTTC
CDR3: CSVVSTYGYTF
size: NA
V: TRBV29-1
J: TRBJ1-2
D: NA
length: 11

DNA: TGTGCCAGCAGCTTGGTGAGGGTCTACACCTTC
CDR3: CASSLVRVYTF
size: NA
V: TRBV5-4
J: TRBJ1-2
D: NA
length: 11

DNA: TGTGCTAGTGGTCTGGGACAGTTAGAAGCTTTCTTT
CDR3: CASGLGQLEAFF
size: few
V: TRBV12-5
J: TRBJ1-1
D: TRBD1
length: 12

DNA: TGTGCCTGGAGTCAAGGGGGCTTTGATTCACCCCTCCACTTT
CDR3: CAWSQGGFDSPLHF
size: few
V: TRBV30
J: TRBJ1-6
D: TRBD1
length: 14

DNA: TGTGCCAGCAGTGATTGGGCCCGGTTCTATGGCTACACCTTC
CDR3: CASSDWARFYGYTF
size: NA
V: TRBV2
J: TRBJ1-2
D: NA
length: 14

DNA: TGCGCCAGCAGCTTAGCCCCGGGACAGACTAATGGCTACACCTTC
CDR3: CASSLAPGQTNGYTF
size: NA
V: TRBV5-1
J: TRBJ1-2
D: TRBD1
length: 15

DNA: TGTGCCAGCAGTGGCGACAGGAACACCGGGGAGCTGTTTTTT
CDR3: CASSGDRNTGELFF
size: once
V: TRBV2
J: TRBJ2-2
D: NA
length: 14

DNA: TGTGCCAGCAGCCTTTCTGAGACCCAGTACTTC
CDR3: CASSLSETQYF
size: NA
V: TRBV3-1/TRBV3-2
J: TRBJ2-5
D: NA
length: 11

DNA: TGTGCCAGCCTGCGGGCGGGGGGGCCTGCAGATACGCAGTATTTT
CDR3: CASLRAGGPADTQYF
size: few
V: TRBV28
J: TRBJ2-3
D: TRBD2
length: 15